The present entry profiles one TCR beta chain with its context. The target antigen is unknown. TCRdb called the RT-PCR reads again in MiXCR, with one record for every CDR3 protein. The repertoire holds roughly 460,000 distinct CDR3 sequences, with around 9.9% as singletons. V shed 5 bases and J 0 bases; nucleotides not matched to a gene: 6. The CDR3 runs to 16 residues. Germline V gene data show CDR1 as MNHEY and CDR2 as SMNVEV (reference sequence). The record originates from a study of response to subunit inactivated influenza vaccine. General observations from the study: Few additional T cells are recruited per seasonal influenza vaccination, authors suggested.

The TCR comes from a man aged 50-60 years who received an inactivated influenza vaccine. The input for sequencing was PBMCs from blood, taken 45 days after vaccination. The chain joins TRBV27 to TRBJ1-1, with 10 bases matching TRBD1. The CDR3 loop reads CASSKGQGFVNTEAFF. The CDR3 nucleotides read TGTGCCAGCAGTAAGGGACAGGGGTTCGTGAACACTGAAGCTTTCTTT.